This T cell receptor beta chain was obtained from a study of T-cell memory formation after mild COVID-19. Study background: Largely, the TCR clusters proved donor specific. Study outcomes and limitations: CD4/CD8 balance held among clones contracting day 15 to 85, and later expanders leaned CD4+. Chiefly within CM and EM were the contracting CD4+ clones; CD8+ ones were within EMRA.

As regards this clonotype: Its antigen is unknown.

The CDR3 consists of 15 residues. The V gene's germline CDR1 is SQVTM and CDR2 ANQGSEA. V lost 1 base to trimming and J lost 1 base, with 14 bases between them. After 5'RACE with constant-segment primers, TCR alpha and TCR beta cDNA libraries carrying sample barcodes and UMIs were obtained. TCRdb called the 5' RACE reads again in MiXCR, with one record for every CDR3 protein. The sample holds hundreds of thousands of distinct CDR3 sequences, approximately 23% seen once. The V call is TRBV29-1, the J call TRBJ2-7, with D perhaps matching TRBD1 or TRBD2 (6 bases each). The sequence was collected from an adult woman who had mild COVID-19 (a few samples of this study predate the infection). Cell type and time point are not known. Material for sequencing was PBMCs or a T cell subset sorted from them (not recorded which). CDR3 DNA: TGCAGCGTTGAAGGGGGGGCCCTCGAGTCCTACGAGCAGTACTTC. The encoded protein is CSVEGGALESYEQYF.